The text below deals with one TCR beta chain. No antigen is known for it. CD45RO-negative, CCR7-positively selected cells formed the naive CD8 fraction, excluding terminally differentiated effector memory CD45RA+ cells. The source of the sample is a study of shared clonotypes between healthy human individuals. Study results and limitations: As a rule, naive subsets had a larger estimated richness than memory subsets. Sequencing depth was a factor that was expected to affect clonotype sharing among donors. Inspection by rarefaction showed sorted-subset sequencing to be incomplete despite large depth.

The CDR3 consists of 13 residues. V was clipped by 9 bases and J by 0 bases, with 9 bases between them. Looked up from germline, CDR1 is MNHEY and CDR2 is SMNVEV (reference sequence). On sorted subsets, replicate PCRs used 200 to 250 ng DNA, or 31,000 or so T cell genomes. Profiling relied on immunoSEQ multiplex PCR, and the TCRdb table lists in-frame clones only, not all of them. The sample records some 2 million clones, roughly 95% being singletons. The sample comprised naive CD8+ T cells sorted from blood. The receptor comes from a man between 18 and 29 years old in good health. The chain combines TRBV27 with TRBJ1-3; maybe TRBD1 (6 bases). CDR3 region: CARGHRSGNTIYF. The CDR3 DNA reads TGTGCCAGGGGACACCGCTCTGGAAACACCATATATTTT.